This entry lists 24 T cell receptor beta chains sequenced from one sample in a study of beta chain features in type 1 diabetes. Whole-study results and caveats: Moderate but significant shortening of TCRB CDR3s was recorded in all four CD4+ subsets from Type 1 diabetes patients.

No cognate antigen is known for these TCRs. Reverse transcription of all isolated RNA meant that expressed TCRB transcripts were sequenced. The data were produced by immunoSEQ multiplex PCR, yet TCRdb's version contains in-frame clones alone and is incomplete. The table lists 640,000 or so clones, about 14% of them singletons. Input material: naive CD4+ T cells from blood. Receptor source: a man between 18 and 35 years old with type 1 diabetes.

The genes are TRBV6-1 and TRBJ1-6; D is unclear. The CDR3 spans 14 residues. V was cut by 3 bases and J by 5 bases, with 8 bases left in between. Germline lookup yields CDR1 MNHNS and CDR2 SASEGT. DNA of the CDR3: TGTGCCAGCAGTGATTATTGGGATAATTCACCCCTCCACTTT. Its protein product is CASSDYWDNSPLHF.

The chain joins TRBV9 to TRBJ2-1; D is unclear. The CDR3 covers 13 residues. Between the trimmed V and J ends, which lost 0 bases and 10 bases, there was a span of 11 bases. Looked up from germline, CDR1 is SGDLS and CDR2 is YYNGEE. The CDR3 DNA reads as TGTGCCAGCAGCGTAGACCTGGGCCGAGAGCAGTTCTTC. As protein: CASSVDLGREQFF.

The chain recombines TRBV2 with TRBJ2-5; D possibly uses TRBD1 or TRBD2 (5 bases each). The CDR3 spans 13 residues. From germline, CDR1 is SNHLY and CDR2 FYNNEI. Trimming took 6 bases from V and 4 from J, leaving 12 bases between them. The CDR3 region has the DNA TGTGCCAGCAGCCAAAGGGACCGAGAGACCCAGTACTTC. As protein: CASSQRDRETQYF. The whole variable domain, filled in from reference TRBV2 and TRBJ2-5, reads EPEVTQTPSHQVTQMGQEVILRCVPISNHLYFYWYRQILGQKVEFLVSFYNNEISEKSEIFDDQFSVERPDGSNFTLKIRSTKLEDSAMYFCASSQRDRETQYFGPGTRLLVL.

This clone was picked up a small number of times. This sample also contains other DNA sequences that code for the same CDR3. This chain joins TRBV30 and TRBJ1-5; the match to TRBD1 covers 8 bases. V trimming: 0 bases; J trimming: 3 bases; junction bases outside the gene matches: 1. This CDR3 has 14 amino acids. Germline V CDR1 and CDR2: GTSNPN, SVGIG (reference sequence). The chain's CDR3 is CAWSVGQVNQPQHF. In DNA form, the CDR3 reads TGTGCCTGGAGTGTGGGACAGGTCAATCAGCCCCAGCATTTT.

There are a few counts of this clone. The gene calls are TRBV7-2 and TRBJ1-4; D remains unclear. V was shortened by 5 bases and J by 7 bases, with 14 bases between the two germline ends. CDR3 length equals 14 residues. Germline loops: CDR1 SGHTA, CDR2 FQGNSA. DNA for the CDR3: TGTGCCAGCAGCCTGTCTGGGGTTCGTGAAAAACTGTTTTTT. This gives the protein CASSLSGVREKLFF.

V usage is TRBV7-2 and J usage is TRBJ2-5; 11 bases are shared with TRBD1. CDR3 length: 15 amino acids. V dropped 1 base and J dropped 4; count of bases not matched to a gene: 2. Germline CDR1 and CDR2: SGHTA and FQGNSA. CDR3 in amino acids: CASSLGGTGGETQYF. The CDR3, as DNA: TGTGCCAGCAGCTTAGGGGGGACAGGGGGAGAGACCCAGTACTTC. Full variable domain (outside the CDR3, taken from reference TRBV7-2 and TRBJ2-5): GAGVSQSPSNKVTEKGKDVELRCDPISGHTALYWYRQSLGQGLEFLIYFQGNSAPDKSGLPSDRFSAERTGGSVSTLTIQRTQQEDSAVYLCASSLGGTGGETQYFGPGTRLLVL.

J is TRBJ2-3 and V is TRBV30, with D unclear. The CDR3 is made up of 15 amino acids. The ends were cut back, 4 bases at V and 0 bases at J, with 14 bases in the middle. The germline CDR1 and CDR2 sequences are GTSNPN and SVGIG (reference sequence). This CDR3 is CAWTKTTTSTDTQYF. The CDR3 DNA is TGTGCCTGGACTAAGACAACCACTAGCACAGATACGCAGTATTTT.

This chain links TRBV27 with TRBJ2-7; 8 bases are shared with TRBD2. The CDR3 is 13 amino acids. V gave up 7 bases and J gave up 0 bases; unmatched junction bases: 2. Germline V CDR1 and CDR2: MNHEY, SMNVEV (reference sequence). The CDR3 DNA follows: TGTGCCAGCAAGGGACTAGTCTCCTACGAGCAGTACTTC. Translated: CASKGLVSYEQYF.

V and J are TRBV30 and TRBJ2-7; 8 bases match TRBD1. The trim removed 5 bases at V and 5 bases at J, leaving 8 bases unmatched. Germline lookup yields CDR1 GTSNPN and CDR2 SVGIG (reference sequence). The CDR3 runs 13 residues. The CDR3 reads CAWGDRPLDEQYF. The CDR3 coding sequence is TGTGCCTGGGGGGACAGGCCGCTCGACGAGCAGTACTTC.

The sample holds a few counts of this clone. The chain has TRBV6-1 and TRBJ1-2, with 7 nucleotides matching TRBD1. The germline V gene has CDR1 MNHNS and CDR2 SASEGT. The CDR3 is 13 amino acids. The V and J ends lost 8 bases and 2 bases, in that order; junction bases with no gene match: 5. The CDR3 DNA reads TGTGCCAGCGGTACAGGGGACAACTATGGCTACACCTTC. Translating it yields CASGTGDNYGYTF.

This chain's CDR3 is CAWSSDRPSLREQYF. CDR3 bases: TGTGCCTGGAGTTCCGACAGGCCCTCTCTTAGGGAGCAGTACTTC. The gene calls are TRBV30 and TRBJ2-7, with TRBD1 as a possible D gene (6 bases). The ends were cut back, 2 bases at V and 7 bases at J, with 21 bases in the middle. CDR1 is GTSNPN and CDR2 is SVGIG in the germline V gene (reference sequence). The CDR3 loop spans 15 amino acids.

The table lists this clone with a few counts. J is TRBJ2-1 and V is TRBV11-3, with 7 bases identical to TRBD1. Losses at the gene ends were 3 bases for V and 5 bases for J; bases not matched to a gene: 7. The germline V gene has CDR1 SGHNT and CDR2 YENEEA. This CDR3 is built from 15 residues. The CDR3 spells CASSLNRGNDNEQFF. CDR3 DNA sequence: TGTGCCAGCAGCTTGAACAGGGGCAACGACAATGAGCAGTTCTTC.

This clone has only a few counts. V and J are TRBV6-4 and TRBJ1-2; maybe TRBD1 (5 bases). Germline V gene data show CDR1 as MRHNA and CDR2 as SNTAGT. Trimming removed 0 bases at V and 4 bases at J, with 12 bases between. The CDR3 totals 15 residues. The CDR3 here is CASSDSGGDGYGYTF. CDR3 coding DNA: TGTGCCAGCAGTGACTCCGGGGGGGACGGCTATGGCTACACCTTC.

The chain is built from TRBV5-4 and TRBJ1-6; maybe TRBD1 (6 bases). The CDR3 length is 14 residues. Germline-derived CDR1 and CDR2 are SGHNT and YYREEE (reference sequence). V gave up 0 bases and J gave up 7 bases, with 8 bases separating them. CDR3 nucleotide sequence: TGTGCCAGCAGCTTGGACAGGGTAAATTCACCCCTCCACTTT. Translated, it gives CASSLDRVNSPLHF.

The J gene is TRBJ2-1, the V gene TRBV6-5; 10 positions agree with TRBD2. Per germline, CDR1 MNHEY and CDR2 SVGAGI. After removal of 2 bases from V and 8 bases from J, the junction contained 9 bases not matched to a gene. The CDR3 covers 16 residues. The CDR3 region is CASSYAYSGRVYEQFF. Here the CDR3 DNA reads TGTGCCAGCAGTTACGCATACAGCGGGAGGGTGTATGAGCAGTTCTTC.

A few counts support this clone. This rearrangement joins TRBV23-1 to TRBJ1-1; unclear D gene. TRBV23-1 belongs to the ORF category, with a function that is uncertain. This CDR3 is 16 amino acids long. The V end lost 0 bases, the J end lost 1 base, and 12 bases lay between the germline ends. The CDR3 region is CASSQSSKGKNTEAFF. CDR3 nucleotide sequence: TGCGCCAGCAGTCAATCTAGTAAGGGCAAGAACACTGAAGCTTTCTTT.

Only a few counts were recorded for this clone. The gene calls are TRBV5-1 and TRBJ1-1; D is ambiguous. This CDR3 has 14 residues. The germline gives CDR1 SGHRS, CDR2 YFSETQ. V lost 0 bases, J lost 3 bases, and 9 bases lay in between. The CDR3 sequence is CASSLDEGYTEAFF. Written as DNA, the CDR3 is TGCGCCAGCAGCTTGGATGAGGGCTACACTGAAGCTTTCTTT.

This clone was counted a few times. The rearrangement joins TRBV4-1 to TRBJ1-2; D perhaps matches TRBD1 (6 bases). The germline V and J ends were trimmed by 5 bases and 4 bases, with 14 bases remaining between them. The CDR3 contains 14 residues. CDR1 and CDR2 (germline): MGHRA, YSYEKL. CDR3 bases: TGCGCCAGCAGCGCTGGGCGGGGGGCCTATGGCTACACCTTC. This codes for CASSAGRGAYGYTF.

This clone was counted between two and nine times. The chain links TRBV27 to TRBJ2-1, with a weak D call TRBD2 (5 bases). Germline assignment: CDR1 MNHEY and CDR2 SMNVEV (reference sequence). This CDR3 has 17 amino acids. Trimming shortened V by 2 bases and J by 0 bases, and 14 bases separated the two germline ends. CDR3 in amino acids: CASSLGEGSSSYNEQFF. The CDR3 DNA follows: TGTGCCAGCAGTTTAGGAGAGGGTTCAAGCTCCTACAATGAGCAGTTCTTC.

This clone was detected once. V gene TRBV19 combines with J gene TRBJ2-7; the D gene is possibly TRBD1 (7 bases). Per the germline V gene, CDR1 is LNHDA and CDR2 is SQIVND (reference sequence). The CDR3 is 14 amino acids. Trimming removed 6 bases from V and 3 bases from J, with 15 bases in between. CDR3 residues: CASRRDRMHYEQYF. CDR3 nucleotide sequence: TGTGCCAGTAGGCGGGACAGAATGCACTACGAGCAGTACTTC.

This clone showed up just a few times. The CDR3, as DNA: TGTGCCAGCAGTGAAGATAGGACAGATACGCAGTATTTT. Residues: CASSEDRTDTQYF. The chain links TRBV2 to TRBJ2-3; no reliable D call. This CDR3 region has 13 residues. The germline CDR1 and CDR2 sequences are SNHLY and FYNNEI. With 1 base removed from V and 3 bases from J, the gap between germline ends came to 5 bases.

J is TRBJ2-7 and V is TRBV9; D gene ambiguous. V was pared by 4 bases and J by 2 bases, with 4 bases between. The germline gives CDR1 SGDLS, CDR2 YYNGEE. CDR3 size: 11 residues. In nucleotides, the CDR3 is TGTGCCAGCAGCCTACCCTACGAGCAGTACTTC. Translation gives CASSLPYEQYF. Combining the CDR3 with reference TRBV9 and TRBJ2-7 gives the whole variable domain DSGVTQTPKHLITATGQRVTLRCSPRSGDLSVYWYQQSLDQGLQFLIQYYNGEERAKGNILERFSAQQFPDLHSELNLSSLELGDSALYFCASSLPYEQYFGPGTRLTVT.

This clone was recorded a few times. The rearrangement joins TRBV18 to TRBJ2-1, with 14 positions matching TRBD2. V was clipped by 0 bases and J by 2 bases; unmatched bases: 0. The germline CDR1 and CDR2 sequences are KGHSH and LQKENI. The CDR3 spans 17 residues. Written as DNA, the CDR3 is TGTGCCAGCTCACCACCGGGACTAGCGGGGGCCTACAATGAGCAGTTCTTC. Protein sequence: CASSPPGLAGAYNEQFF.

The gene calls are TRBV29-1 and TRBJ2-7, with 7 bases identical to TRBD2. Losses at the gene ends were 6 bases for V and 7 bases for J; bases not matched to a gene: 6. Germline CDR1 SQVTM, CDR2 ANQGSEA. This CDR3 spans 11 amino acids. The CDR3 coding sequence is TGCAGCGTCGGGTACGGGGGGGAGCAGTACTTC. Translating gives CSVGYGGEQYF.